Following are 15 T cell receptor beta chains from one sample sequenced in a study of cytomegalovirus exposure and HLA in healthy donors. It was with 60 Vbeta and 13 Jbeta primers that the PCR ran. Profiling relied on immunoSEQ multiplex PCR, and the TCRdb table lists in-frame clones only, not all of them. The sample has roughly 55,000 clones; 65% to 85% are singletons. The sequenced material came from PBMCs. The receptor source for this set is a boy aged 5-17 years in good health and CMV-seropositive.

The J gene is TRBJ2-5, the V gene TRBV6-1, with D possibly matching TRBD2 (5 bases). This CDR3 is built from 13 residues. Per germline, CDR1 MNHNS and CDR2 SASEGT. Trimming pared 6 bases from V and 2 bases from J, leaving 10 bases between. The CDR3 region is CASRFGVQETQYF. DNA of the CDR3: TGTGCCAGCAGATTCGGGGTACAAGAGACCCAGTACTTC.

The DNA for the CDR3 is TGTGCCAGCAGTGAATGGGACAGGGGTGACATTCAGTACTTC. This sequence encodes CASSEWDRGDIQYF. The chain combines TRBV25-1 with TRBJ2-4, with 10 bases aligning to TRBD1. The CDR3 is 14 residues long. Germline lookup yields CDR1 MGHDK and CDR2 SYGVNS. V lost 1 base, J lost 8 bases, and 2 bases stayed unmatched.

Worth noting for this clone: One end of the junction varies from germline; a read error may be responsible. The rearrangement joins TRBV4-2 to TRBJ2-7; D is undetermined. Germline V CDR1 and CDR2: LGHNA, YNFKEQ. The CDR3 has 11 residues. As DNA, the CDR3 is TGTGCCAGCAGCCATTCTTACGAGCGGTACTTC. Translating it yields CASSHSYERYF.

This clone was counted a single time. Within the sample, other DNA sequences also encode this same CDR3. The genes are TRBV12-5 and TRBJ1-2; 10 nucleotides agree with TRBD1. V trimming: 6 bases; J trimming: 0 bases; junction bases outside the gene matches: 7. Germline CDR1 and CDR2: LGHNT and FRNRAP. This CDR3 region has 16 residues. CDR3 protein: CASGLSGTGANYGYTF. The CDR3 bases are TGTGCTAGTGGACTCTCCGGGACAGGGGCTAACTATGGCTACACCTTC.

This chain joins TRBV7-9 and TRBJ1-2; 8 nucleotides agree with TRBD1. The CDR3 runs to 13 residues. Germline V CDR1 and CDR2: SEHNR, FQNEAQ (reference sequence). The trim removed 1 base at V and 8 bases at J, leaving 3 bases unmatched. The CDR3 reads CASSLETGEGYTF. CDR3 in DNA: TGTGCCAGCAGCTTAGAGACAGGGGAGGGCTACACCTTC.

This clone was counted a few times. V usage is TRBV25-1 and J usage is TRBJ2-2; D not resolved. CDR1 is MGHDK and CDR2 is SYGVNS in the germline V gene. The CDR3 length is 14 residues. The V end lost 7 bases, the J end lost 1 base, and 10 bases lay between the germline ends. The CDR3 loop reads CASMTMGNTGELFF. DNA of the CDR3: TGTGCCAGCATGACAATGGGGAACACCGGGGAGCTGTTTTTT.

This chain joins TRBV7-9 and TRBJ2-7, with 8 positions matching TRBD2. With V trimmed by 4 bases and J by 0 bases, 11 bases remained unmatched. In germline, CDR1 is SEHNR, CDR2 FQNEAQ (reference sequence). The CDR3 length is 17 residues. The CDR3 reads CASSSTLSGGVSYEQYF. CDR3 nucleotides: TGTGCCAGCAGCTCCACGCTCAGCGGGGGCGTCTCCTACGAGCAGTACTTC.

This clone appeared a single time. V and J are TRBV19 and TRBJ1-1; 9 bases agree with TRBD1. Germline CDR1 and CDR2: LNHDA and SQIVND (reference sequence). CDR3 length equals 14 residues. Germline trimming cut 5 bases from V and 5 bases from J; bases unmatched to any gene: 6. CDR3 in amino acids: CASSWGQGATEAFF. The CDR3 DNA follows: TGTGCCAGTAGTTGGGGACAGGGAGCGACTGAAGCTTTCTTT.

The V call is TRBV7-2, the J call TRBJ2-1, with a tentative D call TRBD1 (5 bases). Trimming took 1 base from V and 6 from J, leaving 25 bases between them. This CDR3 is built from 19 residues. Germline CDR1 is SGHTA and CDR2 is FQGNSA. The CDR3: CASSLDSTRELTDSNEQFF. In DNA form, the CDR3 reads TGTGCCAGCAGCTTAGACTCCACCAGGGAACTTACTGACAGCAATGAGCAGTTCTTC.

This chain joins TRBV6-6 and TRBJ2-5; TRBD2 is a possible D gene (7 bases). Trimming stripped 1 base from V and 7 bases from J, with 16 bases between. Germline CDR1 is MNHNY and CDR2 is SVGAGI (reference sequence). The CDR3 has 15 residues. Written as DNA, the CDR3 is TGTGCCAGCAGTTACTACGGCGGGGGCAAGAGGACCCAGTACTTC. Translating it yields CASSYYGGGKRTQYF.

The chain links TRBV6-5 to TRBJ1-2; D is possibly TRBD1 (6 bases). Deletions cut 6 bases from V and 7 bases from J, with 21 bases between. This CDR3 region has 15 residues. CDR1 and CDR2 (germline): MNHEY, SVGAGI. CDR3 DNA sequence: TGTGCCAGCAGCCCTCAATGGACAGCGTCTAGTGGCTACACCTTC. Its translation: CASSPQWTASSGYTF.

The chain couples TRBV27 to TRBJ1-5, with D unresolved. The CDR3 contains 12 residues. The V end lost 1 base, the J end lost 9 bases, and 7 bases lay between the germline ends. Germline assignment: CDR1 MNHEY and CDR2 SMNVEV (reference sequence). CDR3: CASSLLIPPQHF. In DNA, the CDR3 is TGTGCCAGCAGTTTATTAATCCCGCCCCAGCATTTT.

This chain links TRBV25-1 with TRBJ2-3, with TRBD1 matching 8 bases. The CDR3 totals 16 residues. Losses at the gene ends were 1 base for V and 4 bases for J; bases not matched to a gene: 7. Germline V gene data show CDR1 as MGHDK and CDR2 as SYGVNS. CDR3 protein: CASSESGRGQSDTQYF. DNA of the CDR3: TGTGCCAGCAGTGAATCGGGCAGGGGGCAATCAGATACGCAGTATTTT.

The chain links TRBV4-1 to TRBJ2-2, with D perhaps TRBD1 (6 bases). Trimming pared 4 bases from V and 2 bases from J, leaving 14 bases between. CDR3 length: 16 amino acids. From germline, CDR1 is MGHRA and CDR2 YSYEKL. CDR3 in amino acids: CASSLVTGFNTGELFF. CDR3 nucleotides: TGCGCCAGCAGCCTAGTTACAGGGTTTAACACCGGGGAGCTGTTTTTT.

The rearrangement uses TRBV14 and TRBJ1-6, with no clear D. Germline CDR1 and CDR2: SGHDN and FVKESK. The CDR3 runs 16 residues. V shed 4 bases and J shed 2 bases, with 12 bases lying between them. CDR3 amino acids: CASSRRESPYNSPLHF. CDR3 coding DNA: TGTGCCAGCAGCCGCCGAGAGAGCCCCTATAATTCACCCCTCCACTTT.